A single sample gave rise to the 25 T cell receptor beta chains below, sequenced in a study of control samples from healthy donors and cancer patients. Using immunoSEQ multiplex PCR, the repertoire was profiled, and TCRdb retains in-frame clones only, with some absent. The table lists about 250,000 clones, about 80% of them singletons. Sequencing used PBMCs. The receptors here all came from a woman aged 55-69 years with lung cancer.

About this clone itself: The sample holds other DNA sequences that translate to the same CDR3. J is TRBJ2-1 and V is TRBV5-1, with TRBD2 as a possible D gene (6 bases). Per germline, CDR1 SGHRS and CDR2 YFSETQ. V was cut by 0 bases and J by 4 bases, with 11 bases left in between. CDR3 length: 15 amino acids. This chain's CDR3 is CASSLGQGGYNEQFF. In DNA, the CDR3 is TGCGCCAGCAGCTTGGGCCAGGGAGGTTACAATGAGCAGTTCTTC.

The chain employs TRBV4-1 and TRBJ2-1, with 13 bases aligning to TRBD2. This CDR3 is 16 amino acids long. The junction had 9 bases not matched to a gene; V was cut back by 3 bases and J by 10 bases. Per the germline V gene, CDR1 is MGHRA and CDR2 is YSYEKL. The CDR3 protein is CASSHPLAGGGPEQFF. In DNA form, the CDR3 reads TGCGCCAGCAGCCACCCACTAGCGGGGGGGGGACCAGAGCAGTTCTTC.

The rearrangement joins TRBV9 to TRBJ1-5, with 7 bases matching TRBD1. Unmatched junction bases numbered 6, after V lost 5 bases and J lost 7 bases. From germline, CDR1 is SGDLS and CDR2 YYNGEE. The length of the CDR3 is 13 residues. CDR3 sequence (DNA): TGTGCCAGCAGTGCAACAGGGGCCCAGCCCCAGCATTTT. Translation: CASSATGAQPQHF.

In this sample, this clone turned up a few times. Other DNA sequences from this sample encode an identical CDR3 as well. CDR3 region: CATSDTRQGNTEAFF. Here the CDR3 DNA reads TGTGCCACCAGTGACACACGACAGGGAAACACTGAAGCTTTCTTT. The rearrangement joins TRBV24-1 to TRBJ1-1; 7 nucleotides match TRBD1. Germline V gene sequence: CDR1 KGHDR, CDR2 SFDVKD. The CDR3 contains 15 residues. V lost 4 bases and J lost 2; bases outside the gene matches: 6.

This chain joins TRBV3-1 (or the pseudogene TRBV3-2) and TRBJ2-1; possibly TRBD2 for D (6 bases). The CDR3 extends over 14 amino acids. Germline assignment: CDR1 LGHDT and CDR2 YNNKEL (reference sequence). V was shortened by 3 bases and J by 9 bases, with 15 bases between the two germline ends. The CDR3 spells CASSQISWRGEQFF. Written as DNA, the CDR3 is TGTGCCAGCAGCCAGATTAGCTGGCGGGGTGAGCAGTTCTTC.

The rearrangement links TRBV7-9 to TRBJ1-6; TRBD1 agrees at 7 bases. V lost 1 base to trimming and J lost 13 bases; unmatched junction nucleotides: 10. CDR1 is SEHNR and CDR2 is FQNEAQ in the germline V gene (reference sequence). CDR3 length equals 15 residues. The CDR3 here is CASSLDGTDGPPLHF. CDR3 sequence (DNA): TGTGCCAGCAGCTTAGATGGGACAGACGGGCCCCCCCTCCACTTT. The full variable domain, its missing parts supplied by reference TRBV7-9 and TRBJ1-6, is DTGVSQNPRHKITKRGQNVTFRCDPISEHNRLYWYRQTLGQGPEFLTYFQNEAQLEKSRLLSDRFSAERPKGSFSTLEIQRTEQGDSAMYLCASSLDGTDGPPLHFGNGTRLTVT.

The rearrangement uses TRBV28 and TRBJ2-7; perhaps TRBD2 as D (5 bases). The germline V and J ends were trimmed by 5 bases and 3 bases, with 5 bases remaining between them. CDR3 length: 11 residues. Germline lookup yields CDR1 MDHEN and CDR2 SYDVKM. As DNA, the CDR3 is TGTGCCAGCAGTGGACTCTACGAGCAGTACTTC. The encoded protein is CASSGLYEQYF.

The rearrangement uses TRBV7-9 and TRBJ1-6, with 7 bases identical to TRBD1. The CDR3 consists of 13 residues. From germline, CDR1 is SEHNR and CDR2 FQNEAQ (reference sequence). J lost 11 bases, V lost 6 bases, and 7 bases had no gene match. The CDR3 loop reads CASRGRGYPPLHF. CDR3 DNA: TGTGCCAGCAGAGGCAGGGGGTATCCACCCCTCCACTTT. Using reference TRBV7-9 and TRBJ1-6 for the parts outside the CDR3, the full variable domain is DTGVSQNPRHKITKRGQNVTFRCDPISEHNRLYWYRQTLGQGPEFLTYFQNEAQLEKSRLLSDRFSAERPKGSFSTLEIQRTEQGDSAMYLCASRGRGYPPLHFGNGTRLTVT.

This clone is a singleton in its sample. V usage is TRBV19 and J usage is TRBJ2-1; TRBD1 is a possible D gene (6 bases). Per germline, CDR1 LNHDA and CDR2 SQIVND (reference sequence). V was shortened by 9 bases and J by 3 bases, with 12 bases between the two germline ends. The CDR3 covers 13 residues. The CDR3 nucleotides are TGTGCCAGCAGGGGACCAGGCTACAATGAGCAGTTCTTC. Its translation is CASRGPGYNEQFF.

This rearrangement joins TRBV5-1 to TRBJ1-1; 7 bases line up with TRBD1. Germline trimming cut 3 bases from V and 0 bases from J; bases unmatched to any gene: 5. CDR3 length: 15 residues. Germline CDR1 and CDR2: SGHRS and YFSETQ. CDR3 sequence (DNA): TGCGCCAGCAGCTACCGGGACAGTATGAACACTGAAGCTTTCTTT. Its protein is CASSYRDSMNTEAFF.

This clone showed up just once. This chain connects TRBV5-4 to TRBJ2-7; D perhaps matches TRBD1 (6 bases). The V and J ends lost 0 bases and 7 bases respectively, with 11 bases between them. This CDR3 contains 13 residues. CDR1 and CDR2 from the germline V gene are SGHNT and YYREEE (reference sequence). The CDR3 DNA reads TGTGCCAGCAGCTTGGCAGGGGCGAGTGAGCAGTACTTC. This sequence encodes CASSLAGASEQYF.

This clone was counted a few times. The rearrangement links TRBV7-2 to TRBJ2-5, with D maybe TRBD2 (5 bases). V gave up 5 bases and J gave up 2 bases, with 12 bases separating them. The CDR3 sequence is 14 residues long. The V gene's germline CDR1 is SGHTA and CDR2 FQGNSA. Here the CDR3 reads CASSITSFQETQYF. The CDR3 bases are TGTGCCAGCAGCATCACTAGTTTTCAAGAGACCCAGTACTTC.

The table lists this clone with a count of one. The chain links TRBV7-9 to TRBJ2-5; TRBD2 agrees at 9 bases. CDR1 is SEHNR and CDR2 is FQNEAQ in the germline V gene (reference sequence). This CDR3 has 18 amino acids. Trimming removed 3 bases from V and 5 bases from J; junction bases left unmatched: 16. Written as DNA, the CDR3 is TGTGCCAGCAGCTTCCGAGGGGGGGGTAGCGGGAGATCTGAGACCCAGTACTTC. Its protein product is CASSFRGGGSGRSETQYF.

The chain carries TRBV5-8 and TRBJ1-1; 7 positions match TRBD1. This CDR3 comprises 14 residues. The germline V gene encodes CDR1 SGHTS and CDR2 YDEGEE. Trimming took 2 bases from V and 0 from J; bases not matched to a gene: 1. CDR3 DNA sequence: TGTGCCAGCAGCTTAGGGGGCCTGAACACTGAAGCTTTCTTT. Amino acid sequence: CASSLGGLNTEAFF.

There are a few counts of this clone. The V and J genes are TRBV3-1 (or the pseudogene TRBV3-2) and TRBJ1-5; D may be TRBD1 (5 bases). V gave up 0 bases and J gave up 4 bases, with 10 bases separating them. The CDR3 has 15 amino acids. Germline V gene data show CDR1 as LGHDT and CDR2 as YNNKEL (reference sequence). CDR3 sequence reads: CASSQDNRRNQPQHF. As DNA, the CDR3 is TGTGCCAGCAGCCAAGATAACAGGCGGAATCAGCCCCAGCATTTT.

The genes are TRBV1 and TRBJ1-5; TRBD1 reflects the table's D call only, with no check against the DNA. TRBV1 is tagged as a pseudogene. The CDR3 consists of 17 residues. Here the CDR3 DNA reads TGCACCAGCAGTCCGGAGCAGGGGAAGCCTAGCAATCAGCCCCAGCATTTT. Translating it yields CTSSPEQGKPSNQPQHF.

The chain uses TRBV28 and TRBJ2-7; D perhaps matches TRBD1 (5 bases). Germline CDR1 reads MDHEN; CDR2 reads SYDVKM. V was cut by 7 bases and J by 0 bases, with 13 bases left in between. The CDR3 spans 14 residues. The CDR3 is CASNPGSNSYEQYF. In nucleotides, the CDR3 is TGTGCCAGCAATCCAGGGTCCAACTCCTACGAGCAGTACTTC.

The rearrangement links TRBV5-1 to TRBJ2-1; a weak D match, TRBD1 (6 bases). The CDR3 contains 15 residues. The V gene lost 1 base and the J gene lost 10 bases, with 18 bases spanning the gap. CDR1 and CDR2 (germline): SGHRS, YFSETQ. The CDR3 is CASSLMSGAREEQFF. CDR3 DNA sequence: TGCGCCAGCAGCTTGATGTCAGGGGCAAGGGAGGAGCAGTTCTTC. The full variable domain, with the rest looked up from reference TRBV5-1 and TRBJ2-1, is KAGVTQTPRYLIKTRGQQVTLSCSPISGHRSVSWYQQTPGQGLQFLFEYFSETQRNKGNFPGRFSGRQFSNSRSEMNVSTLELGDSALYLCASSLMSGAREEQFFGPGTRLTVL.

This rearrangement joins TRBV3-1 (or the pseudogene TRBV3-2) to TRBJ1-1; D is uncertain. CDR1 and CDR2 from the germline V gene are LGHDT and YNNKEL (reference sequence). The CDR3 consists of 14 residues. The germline V and J ends were trimmed by 2 bases and 5 bases, with 12 bases remaining between them. CDR3 loop: CASSQQLGRTEAFF. CDR3 DNA: TGTGCCAGCAGCCAACAGCTTGGAAGGACTGAAGCTTTCTTT.

The chain uses TRBV5-1 and TRBJ2-7; D remains unclear. CDR3 length equals 14 residues. Trimming cost V 0 bases and J 2 bases, with 9 bases left between them. Germline V gene sequence: CDR1 SGHRS, CDR2 YFSETQ. Here the CDR3 DNA reads TGCGCCAGCAGCTTGGACGGGCAAACCTACGAGCAGTACTTC. It yields the protein CASSLDGQTYEQYF.

J is TRBJ2-6 and V is TRBV11-2; 9 bases fit TRBD1. The CDR3 spans 18 residues. After removal of 2 bases from V and 0 bases from J, the junction contained 5 bases not matched to a gene. Germline values: CDR1 SGHAT, CDR2 FQNNGV. The CDR3 is CASSLMTGGDSGANVLTF. The CDR3 DNA reads TGTGCCAGCAGCTTAATGACAGGGGGGGACTCTGGGGCCAACGTCCTGACTTTC.

The table lists this clone with a few counts. The chain is built from TRBV7-8 and TRBJ2-3; D is undetermined. The CDR3 is made up of 13 amino acids. Germline CDR1 reads SGHVS; CDR2 reads FQNEAQ. The V and J ends lost 5 bases and 8 bases respectively, with 14 bases between them. The CDR3 protein is CASSQTQDGTQYF. CDR3 nucleotides: TGTGCCAGCAGCCAAACGCAAGACGGTACGCAGTATTTT.

The gene calls are TRBV24-1 and TRBJ1-1; TRBD1 is a possible D gene (5 bases). V shed 12 bases and J shed 8 bases, with 12 bases lying between them. The CDR3 has 10 amino acids. The germline V gene encodes CDR1 KGHDR and CDR2 SFDVKD. The DNA for the CDR3 is TGTGCCGCCCGACAGCCAGAAGCTTTCTTT. Amino acids: CAARQPEAFF.

The chain uses TRBV3-1 (or the pseudogene TRBV3-2) and TRBJ2-1; D uncertain. Trimming took off 4 bases at V and 2 bases at J, with 9 bases between the two ends. CDR1 and CDR2 from the germline V gene are LGHDT and YNNKEL (reference sequence). The CDR3 sequence is 14 residues long. The DNA for the CDR3 is TGTGCCAGCAGCCGTGTCGGACCCTACAATGAGCAGTTCTTC. This encodes CASSRVGPYNEQFF.

V gene TRBV19 combines with J gene TRBJ2-6; 10 positions match TRBD1. Germline V gene lookup returns CDR1 LNHDA and CDR2 SQIVND (reference sequence). J was trimmed by 2 bases and V by 5 bases; bases with no gene match: 6. The CDR3 runs to 17 residues. CDR3 nucleotides: TGTGCCAGTAGTGCGGACAGGGGGATTGCTGGGGCCAACGTCCTGACTTTC. Amino acid sequence: CASSADRGIAGANVLTF.